This record concerns one T cell receptor beta chain sequence. Other DNA sequences within the sample encode an identical CDR3. Produced via immunoSEQ multiplex PCR; TCRdb's table is partial and in-frame only. The table shows millions of clones, with just over 90% occurring only once. Naive-designated CD8 cells lacked CD45RO, were positively enriched for CCR7, and omitted terminally differentiated effector memory CD45RA+ cells. This record belongs to a study of shared clonotypes between healthy human individuals. The sequence was obtained from a man between 18 and 35 years old in good health. Some clones in this sample may be carry-over from other donors' samples. Sequenced material: naive CD8+ T cells from PBMCs.

The chain's CDR3 is CASSPRAGELFF. DNA of the CDR3: TGTGCCAGCAGCCCAAGGGCCGGGGAGCTGTTTTTT. The chain uses TRBV28 and TRBJ2-2; D is undetermined. The CDR3 spans 12 residues. CDR1 MDHEN and CDR2 SYDVKM come from the germline V gene. V was pared by 6 bases and J by 6 bases, with 8 bases between.